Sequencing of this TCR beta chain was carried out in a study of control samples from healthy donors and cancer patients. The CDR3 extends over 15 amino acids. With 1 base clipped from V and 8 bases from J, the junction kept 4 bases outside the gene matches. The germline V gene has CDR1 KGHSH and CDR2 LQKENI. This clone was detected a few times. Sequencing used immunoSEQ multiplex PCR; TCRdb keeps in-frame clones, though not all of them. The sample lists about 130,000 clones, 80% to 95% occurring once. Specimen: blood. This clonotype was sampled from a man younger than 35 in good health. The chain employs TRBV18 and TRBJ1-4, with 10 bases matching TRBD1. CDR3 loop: CASSPLATGGEKLFF. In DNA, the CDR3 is TGTGCCAGCTCACCACTTGCGACAGGGGGCGAAAAACTGTTTTTT. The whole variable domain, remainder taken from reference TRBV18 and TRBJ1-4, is NAGVMQNPRHLVRRRGQEARLRCSPMKGHSHVYWYRQLPEEGLKFMVYLQKENIIDESGMPKERFSAEFPKEGPSILRIQQVVRGDSAAYFCASSPLATGGEKLFFGSGTQLSVL.